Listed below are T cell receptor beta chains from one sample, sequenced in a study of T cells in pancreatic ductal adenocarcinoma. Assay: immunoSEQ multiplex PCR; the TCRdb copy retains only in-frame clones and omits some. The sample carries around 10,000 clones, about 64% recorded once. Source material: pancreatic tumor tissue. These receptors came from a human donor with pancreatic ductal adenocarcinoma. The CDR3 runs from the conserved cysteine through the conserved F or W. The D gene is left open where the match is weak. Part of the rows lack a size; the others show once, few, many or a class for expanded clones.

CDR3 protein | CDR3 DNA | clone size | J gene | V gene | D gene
CASTERVGRGQPQHF | TGTGCCAGCACCGAAAGAGTAGGCCGGGGACAGCCCCAGCATTTT | NA | TRBJ1-5 | TRBV6-1 | NA
CASTEGSGANVLTF | TGTGCCAGCACCGAGGGCTCTGGGGCCAACGTCCTGACTTTC | NA | TRBJ2-6 | TRBV28 | NA
CASSLAVNRGETQYF | TGTGCCAGCAGCTTAGCGGTTAACCGAGGGGAGACCCAGTACTTC | few | TRBJ2-5 | TRBV7-9 | NA
CASSLRTSGTGELFF | TGCGCCAGCAGCTTGCGTACTAGCGGGACCGGGGAGCTGTTTTTT | few | TRBJ2-2 | TRBV5-1 | TRBD2
CASSIEGAGSPLHF | TGTGCCAGTAGTATCGAGGGGGCAGGGTCACCCCTCCACTTT | NA | TRBJ1-6 | TRBV19 | TRBD1
CASSTLGTGRGANVLTF | TGTGCCAGTAGTACCCTCGGGACAGGGAGAGGGGCCAACGTCCTGACTTTC | NA | TRBJ2-6 | TRBV19 | TRBD1
CASSPGPDQPQHF | TGTGCCAGCAGCCCCGGTCCGGATCAGCCCCAGCATTTT | NA | TRBJ1-5 | TRBV7-2 | NA
CASRLAGLSDTQYF | TGCGCCAGTAGACTAGCGGGGTTGTCAGATACGCAGTATTTT | once | TRBJ2-3 | TRBV10-2 | TRBD2
CAWTGTGATNEKLFF | TGTGCCTGGACCGGGACAGGGGCAACTAATGAAAAACTGTTTTTT | NA | TRBJ1-4 | TRBV30 | TRBD1
CASSLLGPSGGKYEQYF | TGTGCCAGCAGCTTATTAGGCCCTAGCGGGGGGAAATACGAGCAGTACTTC | NA | TRBJ2-7 | TRBV13 | TRBD2
CASSLGGSGTDTQYF | TGCGCCAGCAGCTTGGGAGGATCTGGGACAGATACGCAGTATTTT | NA | TRBJ2-3 | TRBV5-1 | NA
CASSASGELKTQYF | TGCGCCAGCAGTGCGAGCGGGGAACTGAAGACCCAGTACTTC | NA | TRBJ2-5 | TRBV10-2 | TRBD2
CASSPNQGINYGYTF | TGTGCCAGCAGCCCAAACCAGGGGATTAACTATGGCTACACCTTC | NA | TRBJ1-2 | TRBV11-2 | NA
CASSVQTSGRKDTQYF | TGTGCCAGCAGCGTCCAGACTAGCGGGAGAAAAGATACGCAGTATTTT | NA | TRBJ2-3 | TRBV7-9 | TRBD2
CASSLAQETQYF | TGCGCCAGCAGCTTGGCCCAAGAGACCCAGTACTTC | NA | TRBJ2-5 | TRBV5-1 | NA
CASRGGARRTDTQYF | TGTGCCAGCAGAGGAGGGGCCCGTCGTACAGATACGCAGTATTTT | NA | TRBJ2-3 | TRBV28 | NA
CASSAGTGSGNTIYF | TGTGCCAGCTCGGCCGGGACAGGGTCTGGAAACACCATATATTTT | NA | TRBJ1-3 | TRBV14 | TRBD1
CASSFLRTGGDGNTIYF | TGTGCCAGCAGCTTTTTGCGGACAGGGGGCGATGGAAACACCATATATTTT | few | TRBJ1-3 | TRBV7-8 | TRBD1
CASPKGGVLTDTQYF | TGCGCCAGCCCGAAGGGCGGGGTTCTGACAGATACGCAGTATTTT | medium-sized | TRBJ2-3 | TRBV10-1 | NA
CASHYGGPIF | TGTGCTTCCCATTATGGGGGTCCGATCTTC | NA | TRBJ2-1 | TRBV30 | NA
CAIGQGTYGYTF | TGTGCCATCGGACAGGGGACCTATGGCTACACCTTC | few | TRBJ1-2 | TRBV19 | TRBD1
CASSYRFQGASSYEQYF | TGTGCCAGCAGTTACCGATTTCAGGGGGCTTCATCTTACGAGCAGTACTTC | NA | TRBJ2-7 | TRBV27 | TRBD1
CASSGDGKETQYF | TGCGCCAGCAGTGGAGATGGCAAGGAGACCCAGTACTTC | NA | TRBJ2-5 | TRBV10-1 | NA
CASSLDPTGGYTF | TGTGCCAGCAGCTTGGATCCCACAGGTGGCTACACCTTC | NA | TRBJ1-2 | TRBV5-5 | NA
CASSSTSGIDGELFF | TGTGCCAGCAGTTCGACTAGCGGGATTGACGGGGAGCTGTTTTTT | NA | TRBJ2-2 | TRBV7-6 | TRBD2
CASSLEQGASYGYTF | TGCGCCAGCAGCTTGGAACAGGGGGCTTCCTATGGCTACACCTTC | NA | TRBJ1-2 | TRBV5-1 | TRBD1
CASSLNQNTEAFF | TGTGCTAGCAGCTTAAACCAGAACACTGAAGCTTTCTTT | once | TRBJ1-1 | TRBV7-7 | NA
CASSFLQRNTEAFF | TGTGCCAGCAGTTTCTTACAGAGAAACACTGAAGCTTTCTTT | NA | TRBJ1-1 | TRBV28 | NA
CASSPGPGANVLTF | TGTGCCAGCAGCCCCGGTCCTGGGGCCAACGTCCTGACTTTC | once | TRBJ2-6 | TRBV6-4 | NA
CASSFGSGYEKLFF | TGTGCCAGCAGTTTCGGGTCGGGCTATGAAAAACTGTTTTTT | NA | TRBJ1-4 | TRBV28 | NA
CSVERQGITEAFF | TGCAGCGTTGAACGACAGGGGATTACAGAAGCTTTCTTT | few | TRBJ1-1 | TRBV29-1 | TRBD1
CASSPTGTANGYTF | TGTGCCAGCTCACCGACCGGGACAGCGAATGGCTACACCTTC | NA | TRBJ1-2 | TRBV18 | TRBD1
CSAGGGYTF | TGCAGTGCTGGAGGGGGCTACACCTTC | NA | TRBJ1-2 | TRBV20-1 | NA
CASSFGPHTDTQYF | TGTGCCAGCAGCTTCGGGCCTCACACAGATACGCAGTATTTT | NA | TRBJ2-3 | TRBV11-3 | NA
CAWSGGNYEQYF | TGTGCCTGGAGTGGTGGGAACTACGAGCAGTACTTC | NA | TRBJ2-7 | TRBV30 | NA
CASSLKGGVYNEQFF | TGTGCCAGCAGCTTAAAAGGGGGAGTTTACAATGAGCAGTTCTTC | NA | TRBJ2-1 | TRBV7-9 | NA
CASSQDGDAGAYEQYF | TGTGCCAGCAGCCAAGATGGGGACGCTGGGGCCTACGAGCAGTACTTC | NA | TRBJ2-7 | TRBV4-2 | NA
CASSTGLPMDTQYF | TGCGCCAGCAGCACGGGACTACCGATGGATACGCAGTATTTT | medium-sized | TRBJ2-3 | TRBV5-1 | TRBD2
CASSAPTPNTGELFF | TGTGCCAGCAGCGCCCCTACACCGAACACCGGGGAGCTGTTTTTT | NA | TRBJ2-2 | TRBV7-9 | NA
CASSDPGHGAGELFF | TGTGCCAGCAGTGACCCGGGGCATGGGGCCGGGGAGCTGTTTTTT | NA | TRBJ2-2 | TRBV25-1 | NA
CASRQGFGTDTQYF | TGCGCCAGCAGGCAGGGATTTGGCACAGATACGCAGTATTTT | NA | TRBJ2-3 | TRBV5-1 | NA
CATSRDPVQPQHF | TGTGCCACCAGCAGAGATCCCGTACAGCCCCAGCATTTT | NA | TRBJ1-5 | TRBV15 | NA
CARSLTGSAEQYF | TGTGCCAGAAGCTTGACAGGGTCTGCGGAGCAGTACTTC | NA | TRBJ2-7 | TRBV7-5 | NA
CASSLIGTGGYEQYF | TGCGCCAGCAGCTTGATCGGGACAGGGGGCTACGAGCAGTACTTC | NA | TRBJ2-7 | TRBV5-1 | TRBD1
CASSLGSGSSGANVLTF | TGCGCCAGCAGCTTGGGGTCAGGTTCCTCTGGGGCCAACGTCCTGACTTTC | once | TRBJ2-6 | TRBV5-1 | NA
CASSQEGTGEVPQHF | TGTGCCAGCAGCCAAGAAGGGACAGGGGAAGTTCCCCAGCATTTT | NA | TRBJ1-5 | TRBV4-2 | TRBD1
CASSPGTSGALRELFF | TGTGCCAGCAGCCCTGGGACTAGCGGGGCGTTGAGGGAGCTGTTTTTT | few | TRBJ2-2 | TRBV5-4 | TRBD2
CASSLDLGQGSGYTF | TGTGCCAGCAGCTTAGATTTGGGACAGGGCTCTGGCTACACCTTC | NA | TRBJ1-2 | TRBV11-2 | TRBD1
CATSLGGKYGYTF | TGTGCCACCAGTCTCGGGGGGAAGTATGGCTACACCTTC | medium-sized | TRBJ1-2 | TRBV25-1 | NA
CASSEDGTRQETQYF | TGTGCCAGCAGTGAAGACGGGACTAGGCAAGAGACCCAGTACTTC | NA | TRBJ2-5 | TRBV2 | TRBD2
CASSRTGYTDTQYF | TGTGCCAGCAGCCGAACGGGATACACAGATACGCAGTATTTT | NA | TRBJ2-3 | TRBV7-9 | NA
CASSRAGGTYNEQFF | TGTGCCAGCAGCCGAGCGGGGGGAACCTACAATGAGCAGTTCTTC | NA | TRBJ2-1 | TRBV5-4 | TRBD2
CASSPRQGYGYTF | TGTGCCAGCAGTCCTAGACAGGGATATGGCTACACCTTC | NA | TRBJ1-2 | TRBV27 | TRBD1
CASSFEELLLVVSGNEQFF | TGTGCCAGCAGCTTCGAAGAACTACTACTAGTAGTCTCTGGCAATGAGCAGTTCTTC | NA | TRBJ2-1 | TRBV7-1 | NA